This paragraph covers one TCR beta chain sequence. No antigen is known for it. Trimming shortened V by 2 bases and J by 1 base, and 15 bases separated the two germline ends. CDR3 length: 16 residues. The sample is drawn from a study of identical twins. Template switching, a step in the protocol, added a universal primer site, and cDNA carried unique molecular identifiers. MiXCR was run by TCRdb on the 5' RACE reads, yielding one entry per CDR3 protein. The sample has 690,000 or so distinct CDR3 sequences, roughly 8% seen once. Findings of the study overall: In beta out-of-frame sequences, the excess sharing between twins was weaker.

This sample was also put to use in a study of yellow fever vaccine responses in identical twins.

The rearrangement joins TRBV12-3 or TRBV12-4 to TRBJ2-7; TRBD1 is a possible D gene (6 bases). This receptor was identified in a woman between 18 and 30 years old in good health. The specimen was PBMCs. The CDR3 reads CASSLRQGSNSYEQYF. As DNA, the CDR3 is TGTGCCAGCAGTTTAAGGCAGGGGTCGAATTCCTACGAGCAGTACTTC.